This passage covers 29 T cell receptor beta chains from one sample sequenced in a study of blood T cell repertoires in COVID-19. Sequencing was performed with immunoSEQ multiplex PCR; in TCRdb, only in-frame clones are kept and a portion is missing. In the table there are a few hundred thousand clones, roughly 90% of which are singletons. The specimen was peripheral blood. The receptors originated from a woman aged 60-75 years with acute or convalescent COVID-19.

The V and J genes are TRBV5-8 and TRBJ1-1, with unresolved D. Germline values: CDR1 SGHTS, CDR2 YDEGEE. The V end was cut by 5 bases, the J end by 11 bases, with 13 bases between. The CDR3 runs to 11 residues. CDR3 loop: CASRLSSSAFF. The CDR3 DNA is TGTGCCAGCAGGTTGTCTAGTTCGGCTTTCTTT. The variable domain in full, completed from reference TRBV5-8 and TRBJ1-1, reads EAGVTQSPTHLIKTRGQQATLRCSPISGHTSVYWYQQALGLGLQFLLWYDEGEERNRGNFPPRFSGRQFPNYSSELNVNALELEDSALYLCASRLSSSAFFGQGTRLTVV.

This sequence joins TRBV28 and TRBJ2-3, with D maybe TRBD1 (6 bases). Trimming removed 6 bases at V and 4 bases at J, with 14 bases between. The germline gives CDR1 MDHEN, CDR2 SYDVKM. CDR3 length: 14 residues. The CDR3 reads CASRTTGSADTQYF. The DNA for the CDR3 is TGTGCCAGCAGAACTACAGGGAGCGCAGATACGCAGTATTTT.

This chain uses TRBV11-2 with TRBJ1-6; D is possibly TRBD1 (5 bases). The V gene lost 3 bases and the J gene lost 9 bases, with 15 bases spanning the gap. Germline CDR1 is SGHAT and CDR2 is FQNNGV. CDR3 length equals 15 residues. The CDR3 DNA reads TGTGCCAGCAGCTTGTTAGAGCAGGGCGGTTCACCCCTCCACTTT. Protein: CASSLLEQGGSPLHF.

In this sample, this clone turned up once. The chain has TRBV9 and TRBJ2-3; 9 nucleotides agree with TRBD2. The germline gives CDR1 SGDLS, CDR2 YYNGEE. The CDR3 length is 17 residues. The junction had 9 bases not matched to a gene; V was cut back by 0 bases and J by 4 bases. CDR3 nucleotide sequence: TGTGCCAGCAGCGTAGAGGGGGGGACTAGCTATTCAGATACGCAGTATTTT. Amino acids: CASSVEGGTSYSDTQYF.

Points on this clone: An end of the junction differs from the germline gene, which may be a read error. J is TRBJ2-5 and V is TRBV6-2 or TRBV6-3, with D uncertain. The CDR3 consists of 12 residues. Germline CDR1 and CDR2: MNHEY and SVGEGT. This chain's CDR3 is CASSYALASVDF. DNA for the CDR3: TGTGCCAGCAGTTACGCTTTAGCTAGTGTCGACTTC.

The rearrangement joins TRBV7-2 to TRBJ1-6; TRBD1 might be the D (5 bases). V lost 6 bases and J lost 4, with 13 bases in between. The germline V gene encodes CDR1 SGHTA and CDR2 FQGNSA. This CDR3 has 15 amino acids. CDR3 residues: CASREQALYNSPLHF. CDR3 DNA: TGTGCCAGCAGAGAACAGGCCCTTTATAATTCACCCCTCCACTTT.

The chain recombines TRBV5-1 with TRBJ2-1; 11 nucleotides line up with TRBD2. V gave up 0 bases and J gave up 0 bases; unmatched junction bases: 8. This CDR3 region has 19 residues. Germline CDR1 reads SGHRS; CDR2 reads YFSETQ. The CDR3 DNA reads as TGCGCCAGCAGCTTGGCGGTGACTAGCGGGGTTAGCTCCTACAATGAGCAGTTCTTC. Translating gives CASSLAVTSGVSSYNEQFF.

This clone was found once. V is TRBV7-9 and J is TRBJ2-2; TRBD2 matches at 9 bases. J lost 4 bases, V lost 1 base, and 1 base had no gene match. The germline CDR1 and CDR2 sequences are SEHNR and FQNEAQ (reference sequence). CDR3 length: 15 residues. The CDR3 sequence is CASSLGLAVTGELFF. The CDR3 nucleotides read TGTGCCAGCAGCTTAGGACTAGCGGTCACCGGGGAGCTGTTTTTT.

This chain connects TRBV11-3 to TRBJ1-6; D unclear. Trimming shortened V by 2 bases and J by 8 bases, and 13 bases separated the two germline ends. This CDR3 is 15 amino acids long. Germline values: CDR1 SGHNT, CDR2 YENEEA. The CDR3 loop is CASSLRGPTDSPLHF. The CDR3 region has the DNA TGTGCCAGCAGCTTACGGGGTCCTACGGATTCACCCCTCCACTTT.

The rearrangement joins TRBV18 to TRBJ1-2; D not certain. V gave up 2 bases and J gave up 7 bases, with 17 bases separating them. The CDR3 consists of 15 residues. Germline CDR1 reads KGHSH; CDR2 reads LQKENI. The DNA for the CDR3 is TGTGCCAGCTCACCAGAGGGTAGGACGGTCGGTGGCTACACCTTC. It specifies CASSPEGRTVGGYTF.

This chain connects TRBV19 to TRBJ1-2, with TRBD1 as a possible D gene (5 bases). The CDR3 is 14 amino acids. V shed 1 base and J shed 4 bases, with 10 bases lying between them. Per the germline V gene, CDR1 is LNHDA and CDR2 is SQIVND (reference sequence). CDR3 sequence (DNA): TGTGCCAGTAGTATAGTCGCAGGGTCCTATGGCTACACCTTC. This translates into CASSIVAGSYGYTF.

As DNA, the CDR3 is TGTGCCAGCAGCCCTTATCTGGGGACTAGCGGGTTAAGCTCCTACAATGAGCAGTTCTTC. Amino acids: CASSPYLGTSGLSSYNEQFF. This rearrangement joins TRBV3-1 (or the pseudogene TRBV3-2) to TRBJ2-1; TRBD2 agrees at 12 bases. Germline V gives CDR1 LGHDT, CDR2 YNNKEL (reference sequence). V dropped 4 bases and J dropped 0; count of bases not matched to a gene: 13. CDR3 length: 20 amino acids.

V usage is TRBV7-7 and J usage is TRBJ1-4; no clear D. This CDR3 region has 15 residues. Trimming cost V 1 base and J 5 bases, with 11 bases left between them. Per germline, CDR1 SSHAT and CDR2 FNYEAQ (reference sequence). CDR3 bases: TGTGCCAGCAGCTTAGGTAACAGCCCAAATGAAAAACTGTTTTTT. It specifies CASSLGNSPNEKLFF.

The gene calls are TRBV25-1 and TRBJ1-1; 8 bases are shared with TRBD1. V trimming: 6 bases; J trimming: 0 bases; junction bases outside the gene matches: 6. This CDR3 comprises 15 residues. The germline V gene has CDR1 MGHDK and CDR2 SYGVNS. CDR3 region: CASRRTGSMNTEAFF. The CDR3, as DNA: TGTGCCAGCAGGAGGACAGGGTCCATGAACACTGAAGCTTTCTTT.

Only one count was recorded for this clone. The V and J genes are TRBV15 and TRBJ2-2; possible D gene TRBD2, 5 bases. This CDR3 has 14 amino acids. V was cut by 0 bases and J by 6 bases, with 8 bases left in between. Germline CDR1 and CDR2: LNHNV and YYDKDF (reference sequence). In DNA, the CDR3 is TGTGCCACCAGCAGAGATTCAGCGGCCGGGGAGCTGTTTTTT. Translating gives CATSRDSAAGELFF.

For this clone: Other DNA sequences in this sample translate to the same CDR3. This chain joins TRBV6-5 and TRBJ1-1; D remains unclear. The CDR3 consists of 13 residues. V was clipped by 0 bases and J by 1 base, with 3 bases between them. Germline V gene lookup returns CDR1 MNHEY and CDR2 SVGAGI. The CDR3 DNA reads TGTGCCAGCAGTTACTCGCGGAACACTGAAGCTTTCTTT. This encodes CASSYSRNTEAFF.

The J gene is TRBJ1-5, the V gene TRBV15, with no clear D. The CDR3 runs to 13 residues. V was pared by 0 bases and J by 14 bases, with 14 bases between. Germline assignment: CDR1 LNHNV and CDR2 YYDKDF (reference sequence). This CDR3 is CATSRDLALPKHF. As DNA, the CDR3 is TGTGCCACCAGCAGAGATTTGGCCCTCCCAAAGCATTTT.

The chain carries TRBV28 and TRBJ1-2; D remains ambiguous. Trimming cost V 3 bases and J 6 bases, with 17 bases left between them. This CDR3 comprises 15 residues. Germline V gene sequence: CDR1 MDHEN, CDR2 SYDVKM. CDR3 region: CASSLSARWLNGYTF. DNA of the CDR3: TGTGCCAGCAGTTTGAGCGCCCGATGGCTAAATGGCTACACCTTC.

The chain has TRBV15 and TRBJ2-2, with unresolved D. The CDR3 consists of 13 residues. Germline loops: CDR1 LNHNV, CDR2 YYDKDF (reference sequence). Trimming removed 6 bases from V and 7 bases from J, with 12 bases in between. The DNA of the CDR3 is TGTGCCACCAGTGAGATCCGGTTCGGGGAGCTGTTTTTT. Translation: CATSEIRFGELFF. The full variable domain, in which reference TRBV15 and TRBJ2-2 provide the parts outside the CDR3, is DAMVIQNPRYQVTQFGKPVTLSCSQTLNHNVMYWYQQKSSQAPKLLFHYYDKDFNNEADTPDNFQSRRPNTSFCFLDIRSPGLGDTAMYLCATSEIRFGELFFGEGSRLTVL.

This sequence joins TRBV6-1 and TRBJ2-1; TRBD1 is a possible D gene (5 bases). CDR3 size: 12 residues. The V and J ends lost 2 bases and 13 bases respectively, with 12 bases between them. Germline assignment: CDR1 MNHNS and CDR2 SASEGT. The CDR3 here is CASSERGRSQFF. DNA of the CDR3: TGTGCCAGCAGTGAAAGGGGCAGGAGTCAGTTCTTC.

DNA of the CDR3: TGTGCCAGCAGCGACAGGAAAGCGAGCTCCTATAATTCACCCCTCCACTTT. Translated, it gives CASSDRKASSYNSPLHF. V usage is TRBV28 and J usage is TRBJ1-6; TRBD1 is a possible D gene (6 bases). Trimming removed 6 bases at V and 0 bases at J, with 15 bases between. This CDR3 contains 17 residues. The germline CDR1 and CDR2 sequences are MDHEN and SYDVKM. Full variable domain (missing parts from reference TRBV28 and TRBJ1-6): DVKVTQSSRYLVKRTGEKVFLECVQDMDHENMFWYRQDPGLGLRLIYFSYDVKMKEKGDIPEGYSVSREKKERFSLILESASTNQTSMYLCASSDRKASSYNSPLHFGNGTRLTVT.

This clone has more than one count but fewer than ten. The chain uses TRBV13 and TRBJ2-2; TRBD1 aligns across 8 bases. The germline V gene encodes CDR1 PRHDT and CDR2 FYEKMQ (reference sequence). This CDR3 comprises 13 residues. Unmatched junction bases numbered 3, after V lost 6 bases and J lost 6 bases. CDR3 loop: CASRTQGAGELFF. Written as DNA, the CDR3 is TGTGCCAGCAGGACACAGGGGGCCGGGGAGCTGTTTTTT.

The chain is built from TRBV6-5 and TRBJ2-5, with TRBD1 matching over 12 bases. The CDR3 is made up of 14 amino acids. Germline CDR1 is MNHEY and CDR2 is SVGAGI. V lost 8 bases, J lost 5 bases, and 6 bases stayed unmatched. CDR3 sequence (DNA): TGTGCCAGCGGGGACAGGGGGCTTGGTGAGACCCAGTACTTC. This translates into CASGDRGLGETQYF.

The chain is built from TRBV7-2 and TRBJ2-1, with D unresolved. Trimming removed 0 bases at V and 3 bases at J, with 15 bases between. CDR3 length: 17 residues. In germline, CDR1 is SGHTA, CDR2 FQGNSA. The CDR3 sequence: CASSLAPQAFLYNEQFF. The CDR3 region has the DNA TGTGCCAGCAGCTTAGCGCCACAAGCGTTCCTCTACAATGAGCAGTTCTTC.

The chain combines TRBV7-9 with TRBJ2-4; weak D call: TRBD1 (6 bases). Looked up from germline, CDR1 is SEHNR and CDR2 is FQNEAQ (reference sequence). CDR3 size: 14 residues. With 3 bases removed from V and 8 bases from J, the gap between germline ends came to 14 bases. The CDR3 is CASSFTGNEDIQYF. The CDR3 bases are TGTGCCAGCAGCTTTACAGGGAACGAGGACATTCAGTACTTC.

This sequence joins TRBV5-1 and TRBJ2-5, with 8 bases aligning to TRBD2. This CDR3 region has 14 residues. Per the germline V gene, CDR1 is SGHRS and CDR2 is YFSETQ. V was clipped by 3 bases and J by 6 bases; unmatched bases: 7. The CDR3 DNA reads as TGCGCCAGCAGCTCGGGACTAGAAGGGCAGACCCAGTACTTC. This sequence encodes CASSSGLEGQTQYF.

This CDR3 is CASRTGPQPQHF. The CDR3 DNA follows: TGTGCCAGCAGGACAGGGCCCCAGCCCCAGCATTTT. This chain joins TRBV12-3 or TRBV12-4 and TRBJ1-5, with TRBD1 identical over 7 bases. V dropped 6 bases and J dropped 7; count of bases not matched to a gene: 3. This CDR3 has 12 residues.

This clone was counted a few times. This chain connects TRBV5-6 to TRBJ2-7; weak D call: TRBD1 (5 bases). Germline V gene data show CDR1 as SGHDT and CDR2 as YYEEEE. V lost 4 bases, J lost 3 bases, and 14 bases lay in between. The CDR3 is 14 residues long. CDR3 in amino acids: CASSPLIQGYEQYF. Written as DNA, the CDR3 is TGTGCCAGCAGCCCGTTAATTCAGGGCTACGAGCAGTACTTC.

V is TRBV2 and J is TRBJ1-5; D might be TRBD1 (5 bases). The germline gives CDR1 SNHLY, CDR2 FYNNEI. V lost 3 bases to trimming and J lost 11 bases, with 11 bases between them. The CDR3 spans 12 residues. CDR3 amino acids: CASSEAAGAQHF. CDR3 bases: TGTGCCAGCAGTGAGGCGGCGGGGGCCCAGCATTTT.